Each of the 29 T cell receptor beta chains below was sequenced from the same sample in a study of CD8 T cells in Susac syndrome. Reverse transcription of about 0.45 to 1 ug RNA was carried out with random hexamers. TCRdb called the immunoSEQ multiplex PCR reads again in MiXCR, with one record for every CDR3 protein. The sample lists around 130,000 distinct CDR3 sequences, 90% to 95% occurring once. The sequenced material came from CD8+ T cells from PBMCs. Receptor source: a human donor with multiple sclerosis.

V usage is TRBV12-3 or TRBV12-4 and J usage is TRBJ2-3; 10 bases agree with TRBD2. The CDR3 loop spans 15 amino acids. J was trimmed by 4 bases and V by 6 bases; bases with no gene match: 7. For the CDR3, the DNA is TGTGCCAGCAGCAAACTAGCGGGAATCGCAGATACGCAGTATTTT. This gives the protein CASSKLAGIADTQYF.

V usage is TRBV24-1 and J usage is TRBJ2-7, with 8 bases that match TRBD1. The CDR3 consists of 13 residues. The V segment lost 9 bases and the J segment 7 bases; nucleotides outside the gene matches: 10. Looked up from germline, CDR1 is KGHDR and CDR2 is SFDVKD. The CDR3 nucleotides are TGTGCCACCGGACAGACAGGGGTCGGAGAGCAGTACTTC. Its protein is CATGQTGVGEQYF.

This clonotype came up once. J is TRBJ1-1 and V is TRBV6-2 or TRBV6-3; D call uncertain. The germline V gene encodes CDR1 MNHEY and CDR2 SVGEGT. The CDR3 loop spans 14 amino acids. Trimming pared 4 bases from V and 2 bases from J, leaving 11 bases between. In DNA form, the CDR3 reads TGTGCCAGCAGTTCCCCGAGGGTCAACACTGAAGCTTTCTTT. Translating gives CASSSPRVNTEAFF.

CDR3 in amino acids: CASSFGGSAETQYF. The CDR3 DNA reads TGTGCCAGCAGCTTCGGCGGGAGTGCAGAGACCCAGTACTTC. The chain links TRBV5-6 to TRBJ2-5; 7 bases match TRBD2. CDR3 size: 14 residues. Germline V CDR1 and CDR2: SGHDT, YYEEEE. V lost 2 bases, J lost 4 bases, and 5 bases stayed unmatched.

The chain joins TRBV2 to TRBJ2-5; D may be TRBD1 (6 bases). This CDR3 is 15 amino acids long. Germline loops: CDR1 SNHLY, CDR2 FYNNEI. Trimming removed 7 bases from V and 9 bases from J, with 24 bases in between. The CDR3 is CASIGTTVRGKAQYF. CDR3 DNA: TGTGCCAGCATTGGAACAACGGTTAGGGGGAAGGCCCAGTACTTC.

The chain uses TRBV6-5 and TRBJ2-5; a weak D match, TRBD2 (6 bases). Germline CDR1 MNHEY, CDR2 SVGAGI. The V end was cut by 8 bases, the J end by 5 bases, with 21 bases between. The CDR3 is 15 amino acids. The CDR3 loop reads CASSPGTAVYETQYF. The CDR3 DNA reads as TGTGCCAGCTCCCCGGGGACTGCGGTGTATGAGACCCAGTACTTC.

The chain couples TRBV6-5 to TRBJ2-5; TRBD2 agrees at 8 bases. Losses at the gene ends were 2 bases for V and 4 bases for J; bases not matched to a gene: 3. CDR3 length: 14 amino acids. CDR1 MNHEY and CDR2 SVGAGI come from the germline V gene. CDR3 bases: TGTGCCAGCAGTTACAGGCGGGAGGTAGAGACCCAGTACTTC. This sequence encodes CASSYRREVETQYF.

This sequence joins TRBV30 and TRBJ2-7; D is uncertain. The CDR3 covers 12 residues. V was shortened by 5 bases and J by 1 base, with 9 bases between the two germline ends. Germline-derived CDR1 and CDR2 are GTSNPN and SVGIG (reference sequence). The CDR3 is CAWGWDSYEQYF. The CDR3 DNA reads TGTGCCTGGGGGTGGGATTCCTACGAGCAGTACTTC.

The chain is built from TRBV15 and TRBJ2-7; D is ambiguous. The V end lost 4 bases, the J end lost 2 bases, and 12 bases lay between the germline ends. The CDR3 loop spans 14 amino acids. The germline gives CDR1 LNHNV, CDR2 YYDKDF (reference sequence). The CDR3 sequence is CATSNPSLAYEQYF. The CDR3 DNA reads as TGTGCCACCAGCAACCCGAGTTTAGCCTACGAGCAGTACTTC.

The CDR3 sequence: CASSLLGNSYEQYF. The CDR3 DNA is TGTGCCAGCAGTTTATTGGGGAACTCCTACGAGCAGTACTTC. The genes are TRBV12-3 or TRBV12-4 and TRBJ2-7, with D unclear. The V end lost 2 bases, the J end lost 0 bases, and 8 bases lay between the germline ends. The CDR3 runs to 14 residues.

The chain employs TRBV7-9 and TRBJ2-2; D is unresolved. The length of the CDR3 is 12 residues. Between the trimmed V and J ends, which lost 5 bases and 3 bases, there was a span of 4 bases. Germline loops: CDR1 SEHNR, CDR2 FQNEAQ (reference sequence). CDR3 DNA sequence: TGTGCCAGCAGCCAAGACACCGGGGAGCTGTTTTTT. It translates to CASSQDTGELFF. The full variable domain, in which reference TRBV7-9 and TRBJ2-2 provide the parts outside the CDR3, is DTGVSQNPRHKITKRGQNVTFRCDPISEHNRLYWYRQTLGQGPEFLTYFQNEAQLEKSRLLSDRFSAERPKGSFSTLEIQRTEQGDSAMYLCASSQDTGELFFGEGSRLTVL.

This chain connects TRBV13 to TRBJ2-1, with D tentatively TRBD2 (5 bases). This CDR3 is built from 13 residues. V lost 1 base to trimming and J lost 7 bases, with 8 bases between them. CDR1 is PRHDT, CDR2 FYEKMQ, per germline (reference sequence). CDR3 DNA sequence: TGTGCCAGCAGCTTAGCGGAGGAAAATGAGCAGTTCTTC. It codes for CASSLAEENEQFF.

J is TRBJ1-4 and V is TRBV2, with D maybe TRBD1 (6 bases). The V and J ends lost 4 bases and 5 bases respectively, with 11 bases between them. The CDR3 totals 14 residues. CDR1 SNHLY and CDR2 FYNNEI come from the germline V gene. The CDR3 loop is CASSASGANEKLFF. DNA of the CDR3: TGTGCCAGCAGTGCGTCAGGGGCGAATGAAAAACTGTTTTTT.

This clonotype showed up just a few times. The chain joins TRBV29-1 to TRBJ2-3; D is perhaps TRBD1 (6 bases). The V gene lost 7 bases and the J gene lost 0 bases, with 14 bases spanning the gap. The CDR3 is 14 amino acids. Germline CDR1 SQVTM, CDR2 ANQGSEA. In DNA, the CDR3 is TGCAGCGGCCATTCGGGACACAGCACAGATACGCAGTATTTT. Amino acids: CSGHSGHSTDTQYF.

The CDR3, as DNA: TGTGCCAGCAGTTTTTTACCCGTCGATCCCAATCAGCCCCAGCATTTT. This sequence encodes CASSFLPVDPNQPQHF. The chain employs TRBV12-3 or TRBV12-4 and TRBJ1-5; D call uncertain. This CDR3 has 16 amino acids. V was pared by 3 bases and J by 3 bases, with 15 bases between.

This chain connects TRBV2 to TRBJ2-7; D possibly corresponds to TRBD2 (5 bases). Trimming pared 7 bases from V and 3 bases from J, leaving 13 bases between. Germline CDR1 is SNHLY and CDR2 is FYNNEI. This CDR3 has 13 amino acids. The CDR3 reads CASTEGCFYEQYF. For the CDR3, the DNA is TGTGCCAGCACCGAGGGCTGCTTCTACGAGCAGTACTTC.

The chain recombines TRBV10-3 with TRBJ1-5; possible D gene TRBD1, 5 bases. Germline loops: CDR1 ENHRY, CDR2 SYGVKD. The CDR3 runs 14 residues. V was shortened by 10 bases and J by 0 bases, with 13 bases between the two germline ends. For the CDR3, the DNA is TGTGCCACCAGGGCGGACCGTAGCAATCAGCCCCAGCATTTT. Protein product: CATRADRSNQPQHF.

This clonotype was recorded once. This chain uses TRBV20-1 with TRBJ2-7, with 8 bases matching TRBD1. V trimming: 5 bases; J trimming: 5 bases; junction bases outside the gene matches: 11. The length of the CDR3 is 14 residues. Germline CDR1 and CDR2: DFQATT and SNEGSKA (reference sequence). The CDR3 region has the DNA TGCAGTGCTCATCAGGGGGCGCTTAACAACGAGCAGTACTTC. This encodes CSAHQGALNNEQYF.

In this sample, this clonotype turned up a few times. This rearrangement joins TRBV4-1 to TRBJ2-7; no firm D call. Trimming left V 4 bases short and J 2 bases short, with 12 bases between. The germline V gene has CDR1 MGHRA and CDR2 YSYEKL. There are 14 residues in the CDR3. CDR3 region: CASSLRITTYEQYF. The CDR3 nucleotides are TGCGCCAGCAGCCTCAGGATTACCACCTACGAGCAGTACTTC.

The table lists this clonotype with a count of one. V usage is TRBV2 and J usage is TRBJ2-1; D is perhaps TRBD2 (5 bases). CDR1 SNHLY and CDR2 FYNNEI come from the germline V gene. Trimming shortened V by 8 bases and J by 7 bases, and 9 bases separated the two germline ends. The CDR3 runs 11 residues. The CDR3 spells CASGELNEQFF. The CDR3 DNA follows: TGTGCCAGCGGGGAGCTAAATGAGCAGTTCTTC.

The CDR3 nucleotides read TGTGCCAGCAGTTACAGCCAGCCCGGTTACGAGCAGTACTTC. As protein: CASSYSQPGYEQYF. The chain recombines TRBV6-5 with TRBJ2-7, with no clear D. V dropped 2 bases and J dropped 4 bases, with 12 bases sitting between them. Germline V gives CDR1 MNHEY, CDR2 SVGAGI. The CDR3 sequence is 14 residues long.

V gene TRBV7-3 combines with J gene TRBJ2-5; 14 bases are shared with TRBD2. The junction had 4 bases not matched to a gene; V was cut back by 3 bases and J by 4 bases. From germline, CDR1 is SGHTA and CDR2 FQGTGA. This CDR3 has 16 amino acids. The CDR3 nucleotides read TGTGCCAGCAGCTTCGGGACTAGCGGGAGTGGAGAGACCCAGTACTTC. The encoded protein is CASSFGTSGSGETQYF.

This clonotype was seen more than once but under ten times. The chain joins TRBV6-1 to TRBJ2-5; the D is unclear. The germline CDR1 and CDR2 sequences are MNHNS and SASEGT. Trimming stripped 5 bases from V and 3 bases from J, with 4 bases between. This CDR3 is built from 11 residues. CDR3 loop: CASSQKETQYF. The CDR3 nucleotides read TGTGCCAGCAGTCAGAAAGAGACCCAGTACTTC.

This sequence joins TRBV11-2 and TRBJ1-1; D unclear. Germline CDR1 SGHAT, CDR2 FQNNGV. This CDR3 has 16 residues. V was clipped by 1 base and J by 0 bases, with 12 bases between them. CDR3 in DNA: TGTGCCAGCAGCTTAGGTGGGTGGGAGATGAACACTGAAGCTTTCTTT. Amino acid sequence: CASSLGGWEMNTEAFF.

V is TRBV30 and J is TRBJ2-1; unclear D gene. With 4 bases removed from V and 0 bases from J, the gap between germline ends came to 10 bases. The length of the CDR3 is 14 residues. In germline, CDR1 is GTSNPN, CDR2 SVGIG (reference sequence). CDR3 bases: TGTGCCTGGATTGGGAAAAGCTCCTACAATGAGCAGTTCTTC. Its translation: CAWIGKSSYNEQFF.

The chain is built from TRBV3-1 and TRBJ2-2, with 7 bases aligning to TRBD2. The CDR3 totals 20 residues. Germline V gene data show CDR1 as LGHDT and CDR2 as YNNKEL (reference sequence). V lost 0 bases and J lost 1; bases outside the gene matches: 14. The CDR3 sequence: CASSQEALADGVGNTGELFF. DNA of the CDR3: TGTGCCAGCAGCCAAGAAGCGCTAGCGGACGGAGTGGGGAACACCGGGGAGCTGTTTTTT. The full variable domain, completed using reference TRBV3-1 and TRBJ2-2, is DTAVSQTPKYLVTQMGNDKSIKCEQNLGHDTMYWYKQDSKKFLKIMFSYNNKELIINETVPNRFSPKSPDKAHLNLHINSLELGDSAVYFCASSQEALADGVGNTGELFFGEGSRLTVL.

The V and J genes are TRBV5-1 and TRBJ2-1; 8 bases map to TRBD1. This CDR3 comprises 16 residues. Trimming removed 3 bases from V and 3 bases from J; junction bases left unmatched: 8. Germline V gene data show CDR1 as SGHRS and CDR2 as YFSETQ. The CDR3 nucleotides read TGCGCCAGCAGCTCCTCGGGACAGGAATACTACAATGAGCAGTTCTTC. Its protein product is CASSSSGQEYYNEQFF.

The V and J genes are TRBV19 and TRBJ2-6, with D possibly being TRBD1 (5 bases). The CDR3 contains 15 residues. Trimming removed 5 bases from V and 1 base from J, with 9 bases in between. Germline V gene lookup returns CDR1 LNHDA and CDR2 SQIVND (reference sequence). The DNA for the CDR3 is TGTGCCAGTAGTTCCCAGGGTTCTGGGGCCAACGTCCTGACTTTC. Encoded protein: CASSSQGSGANVLTF.

The chain recombines TRBV7-9 with TRBJ2-1, with 15 bases lining up with TRBD2. Germline CDR1 SEHNR, CDR2 FQNEAQ (reference sequence). V lost 6 bases, J lost 0 bases, and 9 bases stayed unmatched. This CDR3 has 19 residues. CDR3 residues: CASRQSGLAGGSSYNEQFF. For the CDR3, the DNA is TGTGCCAGCAGACAATCGGGACTAGCGGGAGGATCCTCCTACAATGAGCAGTTCTTC.